A single sample is the source of the 29 T cell receptor beta chains below, sequenced in a study of T cell changes during pregnancy in multiple sclerosis. Libraries were prepared by immunoSEQ multiplex PCR; TCRdb keeps only in-frame clonotypes and omits some of them. The table records about 36,000 clones, roughly 94% of them present only once. The sequencing used CD4+ T cells from peripheral blood mononuclear cells, collected after pregnancy. The origin of the receptors is a female donor with multiple sclerosis, enrolled in a pregnancy study.

This sequence joins TRBV6-6 and TRBJ2-1, with TRBD1 as a possible D gene (5 bases). CDR1 is MNHNY and CDR2 is SVGAGI in the germline V gene (reference sequence). V was cut by 5 bases and J by 10 bases, with 15 bases left in between. The CDR3 contains 13 residues. The CDR3 loop reads CASSLTGEGEQFF. CDR3 nucleotides: TGTGCCAGCAGTCTCACAGGAGAAGGGGAGCAGTTCTTC.

This chain links TRBV27 with TRBJ1-2; the D is unclear. Deletions cut 6 bases from V and 5 bases from J, with 16 bases between. The CDR3 length is 14 residues. In germline, CDR1 is MNHEY, CDR2 SMNVEV (reference sequence). The CDR3 spells CASSRTDLLYGYTF. The DNA of the CDR3 is TGTGCCAGCAGCCGAACAGACCTCCTTTATGGCTACACCTTC.

The chain combines TRBV5-1 with TRBJ2-1; 7 positions agree with TRBD1. CDR1 is SGHRS and CDR2 is YFSETQ in the germline V gene. CDR3 length equals 18 residues. The trim removed 1 base at V and 0 bases at J, leaving 10 bases unmatched. The CDR3 protein is CASSLTPAGGFSYNEQFF. CDR3 nucleotides: TGCGCCAGCAGCTTGACCCCGGCAGGGGGTTTCTCCTACAATGAGCAGTTCTTC.

The chain combines TRBV19 with TRBJ2-2; D is possibly TRBD1 (6 bases). The germline CDR1 and CDR2 sequences are LNHDA and SQIVND (reference sequence). This CDR3 is built from 18 residues. V was trimmed by 4 bases and J by 0 bases, leaving 18 bases between them. CDR3 sequence (DNA): TGTGCCAGTAGTACGTCCCTGGGGGCAGGGCCGAACACCGGGGAGCTGTTTTTT. It yields the protein CASSTSLGAGPNTGELFF.

This chain's CDR3 is CASSVQGRMSYTF. DNA for the CDR3: TGTGCCAGCAGTGTACAGGGTCGTATGAGCTACACCTTC. The J gene is TRBJ1-2, the V gene TRBV6-1, with D possibly matching TRBD1 (6 bases). Per germline, CDR1 MNHNS and CDR2 SASEGT. CDR3 length: 13 residues. Trimming pared 4 bases from V and 9 bases from J, leaving 15 bases between.

The gene calls are TRBV6-1 and TRBJ2-3; possible D gene TRBD2, 6 bases. Trimming took 8 bases from V and 0 from J, leaving 9 bases between them. The CDR3 length is 13 residues. The germline V gene encodes CDR1 MNHNS and CDR2 SASEGT. CDR3 in DNA: TGTGCCAGCCGGGGGACTAGCACAGATACGCAGTATTTT. This translates into CASRGTSTDTQYF.

V is TRBV28 and J is TRBJ1-1, with 7 bases lining up with TRBD1. Germline V gene lookup returns CDR1 MDHEN and CDR2 SYDVKM. J lost 0 bases, V lost 4 bases, and 5 bases had no gene match. The CDR3 totals 15 residues. The CDR3 DNA reads TGTGCCAGCAGTTGGGACAGTTCAATGAACACTGAAGCTTTCTTT. Its translation: CASSWDSSMNTEAFF. Full variable domain (missing parts from reference TRBV28 and TRBJ1-1): DVKVTQSSRYLVKRTGEKVFLECVQDMDHENMFWYRQDPGLGLRLIYFSYDVKMKEKGDIPEGYSVSREKKERFSLILESASTNQTSMYLCASSWDSSMNTEAFFGQGTRLTVV.

The genes are TRBV30 and TRBJ1-5; TRBD1 aligns across 7 bases. V gave up 6 bases and J gave up 7 bases; unmatched junction bases: 9. This CDR3 comprises 13 residues. The germline CDR1 and CDR2 sequences are GTSNPN and SVGIG (reference sequence). The CDR3 spells CACRDRGGQPQHF. The CDR3 DNA sequence: TGTGCCTGTCGCGACAGAGGGGGCCAGCCCCAGCATTTT.

J is TRBJ2-3 and V is TRBV18, with 7 nucleotides matching TRBD2. This CDR3 comprises 15 residues. Germline V gene sequence: CDR1 KGHSH, CDR2 LQKENI. Losses at the gene ends were 6 bases for V and 4 bases for J; bases not matched to a gene: 10. The CDR3 region is CASSPGGGNSDTQYF. CDR3 bases: TGTGCCAGCTCTCCGGGAGGCGGGAATTCAGATACGCAGTATTTT.

The chain links TRBV27 to TRBJ2-7, with 11 nucleotides matching TRBD2. The junction had 20 bases not matched to a gene; V was cut back by 8 bases and J by 5 bases. The germline V gene has CDR1 MNHEY and CDR2 SMNVEV (reference sequence). CDR3 length equals 18 residues. The CDR3 protein is CASSPRASGRWVSNEQYF. CDR3 nucleotides: TGTGCCAGCTCCCCCCGGGCTAGCGGGAGGTGGGTATCTAACGAGCAGTACTTC.

This chain links TRBV9 with TRBJ2-2; D gene ambiguous. The CDR3 consists of 13 residues. CDR1 and CDR2 (germline): SGDLS, YYNGEE. V was clipped by 1 base and J by 6 bases, with 7 bases between them. CDR3 amino acids: CASSVRLAGELFF. CDR3 DNA sequence: TGTGCCAGCAGCGTACGACTCGCCGGGGAGCTGTTTTTT.

The chain has TRBV6-6 and TRBJ1-2; D is uncertain. Germline CDR1 is MNHNY and CDR2 is SVGAGI (reference sequence). The CDR3 spans 15 residues. V lost 0 bases and J lost 8, with 16 bases in between. DNA of the CDR3: TGTGCCAGCAGTTACTCTATCCCGGTTCCAGGCGGCTACACCTTC. Encoded protein: CASSYSIPVPGGYTF.

The J gene is TRBJ1-1, the V gene TRBV19; 9 positions agree with TRBD1. Germline V lookup: CDR1 LNHDA, CDR2 SQIVND (reference sequence). V lost 5 bases and J lost 5; bases outside the gene matches: 12. The CDR3 loop spans 16 amino acids. CDR3 DNA: TGTGCCAGTAGTCCCAGGGACAGGGAATGGGGAACTGAAGCTTTCTTT. Its translation is CASSPRDREWGTEAFF. The whole variable domain, filled in from reference TRBV19 and TRBJ1-1, reads DGGITQSPKYLFRKEGQNVTLSCEQNLNHDAMYWYRQDPGQGLRLIYYSQIVNDFQKGDIAEGYSVSREKKESFPLTVTSAQKNPTAFYLCASSPRDREWGTEAFFGQGTRLTVV.

This clone has a handful of counts. The chain links TRBV13 to TRBJ1-2; TRBD1 agrees at 7 bases. The CDR3 extends over 15 amino acids. J gave up 0 bases and V 3 bases, and 4 bases lay outside the gene matches. CDR1 is PRHDT, CDR2 FYEKMQ, per germline (reference sequence). The CDR3 nucleotides read TGTGCCAGCAGCTTTAGGACAGGTACTAACTATGGCTACACCTTC. Its translation: CASSFRTGTNYGYTF.

V is TRBV28 and J is TRBJ2-3; TRBD2 agrees at 11 bases. This CDR3 contains 15 residues. Germline-derived CDR1 and CDR2 are MDHEN and SYDVKM. The V segment lost 6 bases and the J segment 2 bases; nucleotides outside the gene matches: 4. CDR3 amino acids: CASSSSGRSTDTQYF. CDR3 nucleotide sequence: TGTGCCAGCAGCTCTAGCGGGAGGTCCACAGATACGCAGTATTTT.

The chain recombines TRBV20-1 with TRBJ1-2; D ambiguous. Germline V gene sequence: CDR1 DFQATT, CDR2 SNEGSKA (reference sequence). The CDR3 extends over 11 amino acids. V lost 3 bases to trimming and J lost 5 bases, with 7 bases between them. CDR3 sequence: CSASGPYGYTF. The DNA for the CDR3 is TGCAGTGCTAGTGGCCCTTATGGCTACACCTTC.

The chain has TRBV7-9 and TRBJ1-1; 12 bases are a match to TRBD1. In germline, CDR1 is SEHNR, CDR2 FQNEAQ (reference sequence). J lost 5 bases, V lost 5 bases, and 3 bases had no gene match. The length of the CDR3 is 14 residues. Here the CDR3 DNA reads TGTGCCAGCAGCAAGGGACAGGGGGCGACTGAAGCTTTCTTT. Translated, it gives CASSKGQGATEAFF.

The chain employs TRBV7-8 and TRBJ2-1, with 13 bases aligning to TRBD2. Losses at the gene ends were 5 bases for V and 4 bases for J; bases not matched to a gene: 8. This CDR3 comprises 17 residues. Germline loops: CDR1 SGHVS, CDR2 FQNEAQ. CDR3 in DNA: TGTGCCAGCAGCCATCCGACTAGCGGGAGGCCGTACAATGAGCAGTTCTTC. It specifies CASSHPTSGRPYNEQFF.

CDR3 sequence: CASSARQNYGYTF. The CDR3 coding sequence is TGTGCCAGCAGTGCTAGACAGAACTATGGCTACACCTTC. The chain has TRBV2 and TRBJ1-2, with D maybe TRBD1 (5 bases). Germline V CDR1 and CDR2: SNHLY, FYNNEI. V was shortened by 4 bases and J by 2 bases, with 8 bases between the two germline ends. CDR3 length: 13 amino acids.

This clone turned up a few times. The chain is built from TRBV12-5 and TRBJ1-1; 10 bases line up with TRBD1. The CDR3 extends over 15 amino acids. Per germline, CDR1 LGHNT and CDR2 FRNRAP. The J segment lost 3 bases and the V segment lost 7 bases, leaving 8 bases of the junction unmatched. The CDR3 coding sequence is TGTGCTAGTGTCAGGGACAGGGGTATTGACACTGAAGCTTTCTTT. It encodes CASVRDRGIDTEAFF.

The chain employs TRBV7-2 and TRBJ2-2; TRBD1 aligns across 9 bases. Germline CDR1 and CDR2: SGHTA and FQGNSA. This CDR3 spans 16 amino acids. Trimming cost V 1 base and J 5 bases; bases outside gene matches: 5. CDR3 amino acids: CASSLDLGQGTGELFF. The CDR3 nucleotides are TGTGCCAGCAGCTTAGATTTGGGACAGGGAACCGGGGAGCTGTTTTTT.

V gene TRBV27 combines with J gene TRBJ2-3; D possibly corresponds to TRBD2 (6 bases). The CDR3 is 16 residues long. Germline lookup yields CDR1 MNHEY and CDR2 SMNVEV (reference sequence). V gave up 8 bases and J gave up 0 bases, with 18 bases separating them. The CDR3 reads CASQLRDFPSTDTQYF. CDR3 sequence (DNA): TGTGCCAGCCAACTGAGGGACTTCCCTAGCACAGATACGCAGTATTTT.

V and J are TRBV4-1 and TRBJ2-1, with 7 bases identical to TRBD2. The J segment lost 3 bases and the V segment lost 1 base, leaving 6 bases of the junction unmatched. CDR1 and CDR2 from the germline V gene are MGHRA and YSYEKL. This CDR3 has 16 residues. The CDR3 loop is CASSQGVRDYYNEQFF. CDR3 sequence (DNA): TGCGCCAGCAGCCAAGGGGTCCGGGACTACTACAATGAGCAGTTCTTC.

J is TRBJ1-2 and V is TRBV6-6; 7 nucleotides line up with TRBD1. CDR1 is MNHNY and CDR2 is SVGAGI in the germline V gene (reference sequence). J gave up 3 bases and V 4 bases, and 8 bases lay outside the gene matches. This CDR3 is built from 15 residues. DNA for the CDR3: TGTGCCAGCAGTTCCCCCGACAGGGTAGACTATGGCTACACCTTC. The encoded protein is CASSSPDRVDYGYTF.

This rearrangement joins TRBV15 to TRBJ2-1; 7 bases are shared with TRBD2. CDR3 size: 15 residues. Germline V CDR1 and CDR2: LNHNV, YYDKDF (reference sequence). Trimming removed 4 bases from V and 8 bases from J; junction bases left unmatched: 11. CDR3 bases: TGTGCCACCAGCATTAGGAGCGGGATTGAGGATGAGCAGTTCTTC. It specifies CATSIRSGIEDEQFF. Full variable domain (rest looked up from reference TRBV15 and TRBJ2-1): DAMVIQNPRYQVTQFGKPVTLSCSQTLNHNVMYWYQQKSSQAPKLLFHYYDKDFNNEADTPDNFQSRRPNTSFCFLDIRSPGLGDTAMYLCATSIRSGIEDEQFFGPGTRLTVL.

CDR3 DNA: TGTGCCAGCAGCCGACCGGGACAGGGTACCTACGAGCAGTACTTC. As protein: CASSRPGQGTYEQYF. The chain carries TRBV11-2 and TRBJ2-7, with 9 bases that match TRBD1. Germline assignment: CDR1 SGHAT and CDR2 FQNNGV. J gave up 2 bases and V 5 bases, and 7 bases lay outside the gene matches. CDR3 size: 15 residues.

The chain employs TRBV19 and TRBJ1-5; 10 nucleotides agree with TRBD1. The CDR3 extends over 15 amino acids. Germline V lookup: CDR1 LNHDA, CDR2 SQIVND (reference sequence). J gave up 2 bases and V 4 bases, and 2 bases lay outside the gene matches. In DNA, the CDR3 is TGTGCCAGTAGTACGGGGACAGGGGGCAATCAGCCCCAGCATTTT. It codes for CASSTGTGGNQPQHF.

The chain uses TRBV11-3 and TRBJ2-3; D perhaps matches TRBD1 (6 bases). Trimming pared 2 bases from V and 3 bases from J, leaving 6 bases between. The germline gives CDR1 SGHNT, CDR2 YENEEA. CDR3 length equals 13 residues. The CDR3 nucleotides are TGTGCCAGCAGCTTACAGGGGACAGATACGCAGTATTTT. Its protein product is CASSLQGTDTQYF.

The CDR3 DNA sequence: TGTGCCACCAAACAGGGAGGGGGAAATGAAAAACTGTTTTTT. Its translation is CATKQGGGNEKLFF. The chain combines TRBV27 with TRBJ1-4; D may be TRBD1 (6 bases). The germline V gene has CDR1 MNHEY and CDR2 SMNVEV (reference sequence). The CDR3 extends over 14 amino acids. V lost 10 bases and J lost 5, with 17 bases in between.